This T cell receptor beta chain was documented in a study of blood T cell repertoires in COVID-19. Whole-study context: Sites in the United States, Italy and Spain provided acute and convalescent COVID-19 samples.

Under the authors' procedure: Researchers report that nucleated cell counts were estimated from reference gene primer amplification. Produced via immunoSEQ multiplex PCR; TCRdb's table is partial and in-frame only. The DNA was the basis for D and trimming; V, J and clone size are from that table. The data contain a few hundred thousand clones, around 85% of them singletons. V gave up 4 bases and J gave up 3 bases, with 16 bases separating them. The CDR3 runs to 15 residues. Germline V gene lookup returns CDR1 KGHSH and CDR2 LQKENI. This clone was detected ten times or more. Participant age was roughly 18 to 95 years, and participants resided in fewer than 25 US areas. Assignments of participants to cohorts depended upon their own reported clinical history.

Sequencing was done on a sample of PBMCs or T cells enriched from blood (not recorded which). V usage is TRBV18 and J usage is TRBJ2-7, with D possibly being TRBD2 (5 bases). The origin of this receptor is a woman aged 40-49 years with acute COVID-19. CDR3 region: CASSRTEGSYYEQYF. In DNA form, the CDR3 reads TGTGCCAGCTCACGCACTGAGGGATCTTACTACGAGCAGTACTTC.